These 12 T cell receptor beta chains were sequenced from one sample in a study of neurological immune-mediated disorders (dated by TCRdb to between 2019 and 2020). Library prep was done by 5' RACE. The reads were generated on an Illumina HiSeq 2500. TCRdb redid the processing of the public reads, applying fastp at Q25 and MiXCR, and retained in-frame beta chains. Each CDR3 protein gets just one entry, which takes the most common genes and DNA from the rows behind it. For this sample the table gives some 30,000 distinct CDR3 sequences, of which roughly 4.4% were detected only once. Of the sample, around 23% is held by the ten largest clones. Material for sequencing was PBMCs. Every receptor here comes from a young man in good health.

This clonotype is medium-sized within its sample. The J gene is TRBJ1-2, the V gene TRBV5-1, with 8 bases matching TRBD1. This CDR3 contains 17 residues. The ends lost 3 bases at V and 1 base at J; junction bases unmatched: 11. Germline lookup yields CDR1 SGHRS and CDR2 YFSETQ. The CDR3 sequence: CASSWNPGQVDNYGYTF. The CDR3 nucleotides read TGCGCCAGCAGCTGGAATCCGGGACAGGTCGATAACTATGGCTACACCTTC. Combining the CDR3 with reference TRBV5-1 and TRBJ1-2 gives the whole variable domain KAGVTQTPRYLIKTRGQQVTLSCSPISGHRSVSWYQQTPGQGLQFLFEYFSETQRNKGNFPGRFSGRQFSNSRSEMNVSTLELGDSALYLCASSWNPGQVDNYGYTFGSGTRLTVV.

This clonotype was found many times. The rearrangement links TRBV21-1 to TRBJ2-1; TRBD1 was called by the table and not checked on the DNA. TRBV21-1 is a pseudogene locus. CDR3 length: 16 residues. The CDR3 nucleotides read TGTGCCAGCAGCAAAGAAGGAGGGGGGTCCTACAATGAGCAGTTCTTC. This sequence encodes CASSKEGGGSYNEQFF.

This clonotype was detected many times. The J gene is TRBJ1-1, the V gene TRBV2, with D hard to call. The CDR3 loop spans 13 amino acids. The germline V gene has CDR1 SNHLY and CDR2 FYNNEI. Deletions cut 8 bases from V and 0 bases from J, with 10 bases between. This CDR3 is CASWREVNTEAFF. In DNA form, the CDR3 reads TGTGCCAGCTGGCGGGAGGTGAACACTGAAGCTTTCTTT.

This clonotype was seen repeatedly, ten times or more. This chain joins TRBV7-2 and TRBJ1-2, with D perhaps TRBD1 (5 bases). Germline CDR1 reads SGHTA; CDR2 reads FQGNSA. CDR3 size: 13 residues. Trimming removed 7 bases at V and 4 bases at J, with 13 bases between. This chain's CDR3 is CASTPGGTYGYTF. CDR3 DNA: TGTGCCAGCACCCCGGGTGGGACCTATGGCTACACCTTC.

This clonotype was counted between two and nine times. The genes are TRBV4-2 and TRBJ2-1, with 13 bases that match TRBD2. This CDR3 comprises 17 residues. The J segment lost 1 base and the V segment lost 4 bases, leaving 4 bases of the junction unmatched. CDR1 LGHNA and CDR2 YNFKEQ come from the germline V gene. CDR3 bases: TGTGCCAGCAGCCCCACTAGCGGGGGGGGATCCTACAATGAGCAGTTCTTC. This codes for CASSPTSGGGSYNEQFF.

This clonotype appeared many times. The CDR3 coding sequence is TGCGCCAGCAGCTTGTTTCCAGGCACAGATACGCAGTATTTT. Translating it yields CASSLFPGTDTQYF. The V call is TRBV5-1, the J call TRBJ2-3; D unclear. V lost 1 base and J lost 1, with 7 bases in between. This CDR3 is 14 amino acids long. The germline gives CDR1 SGHRS, CDR2 YFSETQ.

This clonotype has a count of ten or more. The chain employs TRBV9 and TRBJ2-7; TRBD1 is a possible D gene (5 bases). The CDR3 contains 15 residues. The germline CDR1 and CDR2 sequences are SGDLS and YYNGEE. The ends were cut back, 0 bases at V and 6 bases at J, with 16 bases in the middle. In DNA, the CDR3 is TGTGCCAGCAGCGTAGATTTGGGGCCTCTAGGCGAGCAGTACTTC. Translating it yields CASSVDLGPLGEQYF.

This clonotype was seen at least ten times. The chain links TRBV11-2 to TRBJ2-3, with D hard to call. Trimming took off 1 base at V and 0 bases at J, with 8 bases between the two ends. The CDR3 is made up of 15 amino acids. Germline V gene sequence: CDR1 SGHAT, CDR2 FQNNGV. CDR3 DNA: TGTGCCAGCAGCTTAGCGACGGCGAGCACAGATACGCAGTATTTT. Protein product: CASSLATASTDTQYF.

This clonotype was observed at least ten times. The chain carries TRBV20-1 and TRBJ2-5; 8 bases are a match to TRBD2. Germline trimming cut 1 base from V and 4 bases from J; bases unmatched to any gene: 5. The CDR3 length is 14 residues. Germline V gene sequence: CDR1 DFQATT, CDR2 SNEGSKA (reference sequence). CDR3 residues: CSARAATSVETQYF. The DNA of the CDR3 is TGCAGTGCTAGAGCGGCGACTAGCGTAGAGACCCAGTACTTC.

This clonotype was counted many times. The V call is TRBV6-1, the J call TRBJ1-6; TRBD1 matches 8 bases. V lost 8 bases to trimming and J lost 9 bases; unmatched junction nucleotides: 6. The CDR3 runs to 13 residues. Germline loops: CDR1 MNHNS, CDR2 SASEGT. The CDR3 region has the DNA TGTGCCAGCCAAGGGACAGGCGGTTCACCCCTCCACTTT. This encodes CASQGTGGSPLHF.

This clonotype was counted ten times or more. This chain links TRBV3-1 with TRBJ1-3, with D uncertain. CDR3 size: 12 residues. CDR1 is LGHDT and CDR2 is YNNKEL in the germline V gene (reference sequence). V was shortened by 2 bases and J by 4 bases, with 3 bases between the two germline ends. The CDR3 loop reads CASSQQGNTIYF. The CDR3 DNA sequence: TGTGCCAGCAGCCAACAAGGAAACACCATATATTTT.

The table lists this clonotype with many counts. The gene calls are TRBV11-2 and TRBJ1-2, with 8 bases that match TRBD1. CDR3 length: 14 residues. V was pared by 5 bases and J by 5 bases, with 7 bases of the junction left unmatched. Germline assignment: CDR1 SGHAT and CDR2 FQNNGV. CDR3 DNA: TGTGCCAGCAGCCCCCCAGGGGGCGGGTATGGCTACACCTTC. Protein sequence: CASSPPGGGYGYTF.